This T cell receptor beta chain was recorded in a study of blood T cell repertoires in COVID-19. Study-level information: Material from acute and convalescent COVID-19 was sourced from the United States, Italy and Spain. In each case, the material was cDNA or gDNA derived from T cells, B-cell-depleted T cells, or PBMCs.

CDR3 length: 15 amino acids. Germline CDR1 reads MNHEY; CDR2 reads SVGAGI. V lost 5 bases, J lost 4 bases, and 15 bases lay in between. In the authors' workflow: The assay estimated nucleated cells by amplifying reference gene primers. Repertoires were generated with immunoSEQ multiplex PCR, while TCRdb's copy carries only in-frame clones and drops some. V and J calls and clone size come straight from that table; D and trimming were deduced from the DNA. The repertoire holds 280,000 or so clones, about 85% seen once, with less than 15% in the top ten. The specimen sequenced was peripheral blood. The origin of this receptor is a human donor in a cohort sampled during active COVID-19. The chain couples TRBV6-5 to TRBJ1-5, with D tentatively TRBD1 (5 bases). The CDR3 region is CASSRRAGRNQPQHF. CDR3 in DNA: TGTGCCAGCAGTCGCCGGGCAGGGCGAAATCAGCCCCAGCATTTT.